These 3 T cell receptor beta chains were sequenced from one sample in a study of regulatory T cells in long-lasting Graves disease. HTBI primers from iRepertoire and Arm-PCR of CDR3 regions yielded the TCR beta libraries. TCRdb reprocessed the multiplex PCR reads with MiXCR, giving one entry per CDR3 protein. The table lists 390,000 or so distinct CDR3 sequences, 12% of them singletons. The time point: newly diagnosed GD, antithyroid drugs for less than 3 months. RNA extracted from PBMCs served as the sequencing template. This sample was also put to use in a study of T cells in Graves' hyperthyroidism and ophthalmopathy.

The material was peripheral blood mononuclear cells (PBMCs), obtained at new diagnosis, from a patient treated with antithyroid drugs. The receptors derive from a young woman with Graves disease.

This clonotype was observed many times. This sequence joins TRBV6-2 or TRBV6-3 and TRBJ1-2, with a weak D call TRBD1 (5 bases). Germline V gene sequence: CDR1 MNHEY, CDR2 SVGEGT. Between the trimmed V and J ends, which lost 7 bases and 7 bases, there was a span of 16 bases. CDR3 length: 13 residues. The CDR3 bases are TGTGCCAGCACTGGACCTTCGGGGGGTGGCTACACCTTC. This encodes CASTGPSGGGYTF.

The chain links TRBV5-1 to TRBJ1-1; D unclear. The CDR3 runs to 15 residues. Per the germline V gene, CDR1 is SGHRS and CDR2 is YFSETQ. Trimming pared 1 base from V and 0 bases from J, leaving 10 bases between. The CDR3 nucleotides are TGCGCCAGCAGCTTGAGTCCGGGATTGAACACTGAAGCTTTCTTT. This sequence encodes CASSLSPGLNTEAFF.

This clonotype was detected many times. This chain joins TRBV15 and TRBJ1-5; D is unresolved. This CDR3 spans 14 amino acids. The V end was cut by 0 bases, the J end by 2 bases, with 5 bases between. Germline V gene data show CDR1 as LNHNV and CDR2 as YYDKDF (reference sequence). The CDR3 loop reads CATSRDRGNQPQHF. The CDR3 DNA reads as TGTGCCACCAGCAGAGACCGGGGCAATCAGCCCCAGCATTTT.